The source of this TCR beta chain is a study of T-cell reconstitution after alpha-beta-depleted transplantation in children. At least ten counts were recorded for this clonotype. Unique molecular identifiers were used in preparing the TCRbeta library. MiXCR, applied by TCRdb to the PCR reads, yields one record per CDR3 protein. The repertoire consists of 280,000 or so distinct CDR3 sequences, with 11% occurring once and the leading ten covering about 20%. This CDR3 has 14 amino acids. Trimming stripped 3 bases from V and 17 bases from J, with 22 bases between. The sample in question was peripheral blood, obtained 180 days after TCRalphabeta/CD19-depleted stem cell transplant. This clonotype was sampled from a male patient aged 2 to 9 who had a stem cell transplant for chronic granulomatous disease, so the T cells may come from the graft donor. The rearrangement links TRBV12-3 or TRBV12-4 to TRBJ1-4; no clear D gene. The CDR3 loop reads CASSFNPTFQPPFF. As DNA, the CDR3 is TGTGCCAGCAGTTTTAATCCAACCTTTCAACCCCCCTTTTTT.